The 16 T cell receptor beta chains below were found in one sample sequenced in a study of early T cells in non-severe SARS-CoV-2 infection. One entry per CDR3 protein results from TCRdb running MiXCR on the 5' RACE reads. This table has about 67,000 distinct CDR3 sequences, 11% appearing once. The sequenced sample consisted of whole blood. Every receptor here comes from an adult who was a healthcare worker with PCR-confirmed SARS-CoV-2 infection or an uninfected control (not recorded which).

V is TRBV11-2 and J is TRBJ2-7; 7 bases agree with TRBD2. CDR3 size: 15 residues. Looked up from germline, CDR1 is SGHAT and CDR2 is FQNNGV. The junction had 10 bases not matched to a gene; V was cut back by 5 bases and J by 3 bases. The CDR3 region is CASSTGSGARYEQYF. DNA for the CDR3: TGTGCCAGCAGCACCGGAAGCGGGGCACGCTACGAGCAGTACTTC.

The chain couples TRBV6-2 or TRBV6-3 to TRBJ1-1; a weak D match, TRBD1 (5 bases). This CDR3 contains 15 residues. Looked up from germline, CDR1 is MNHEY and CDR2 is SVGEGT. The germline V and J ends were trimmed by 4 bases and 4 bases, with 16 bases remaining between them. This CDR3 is CASSSLRPGTTEAFF. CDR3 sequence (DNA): TGTGCCAGCAGTTCATTAAGACCAGGGACCACTGAAGCTTTCTTT.

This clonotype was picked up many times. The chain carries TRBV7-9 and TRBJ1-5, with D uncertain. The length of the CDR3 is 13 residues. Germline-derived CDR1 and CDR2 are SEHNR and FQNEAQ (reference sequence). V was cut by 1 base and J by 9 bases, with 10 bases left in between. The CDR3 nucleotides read TGTGCCAGCAGCTTAGGGGTGACGGGGCCCCAGCATTTT. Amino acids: CASSLGVTGPQHF.

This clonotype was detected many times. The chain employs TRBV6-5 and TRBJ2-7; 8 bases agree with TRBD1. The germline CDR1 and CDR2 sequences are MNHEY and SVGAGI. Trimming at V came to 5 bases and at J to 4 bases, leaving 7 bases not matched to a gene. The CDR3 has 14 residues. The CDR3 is CASSRGQGDYEQYF. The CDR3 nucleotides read TGTGCCAGCAGTCGCGGACAGGGAGATTACGAGCAGTACTTC.

CDR3 coding DNA: TGTGCCAGCAGTGAGACAGGGCCCTTTTCCGAGCAGTACTTC. Encoded protein: CASSETGPFSEQYF. The chain joins TRBV12-3 or TRBV12-4 to TRBJ2-7; 7 nucleotides match TRBD1. This CDR3 has 14 residues. The trim removed 5 bases at V and 6 bases at J, leaving 10 bases unmatched.

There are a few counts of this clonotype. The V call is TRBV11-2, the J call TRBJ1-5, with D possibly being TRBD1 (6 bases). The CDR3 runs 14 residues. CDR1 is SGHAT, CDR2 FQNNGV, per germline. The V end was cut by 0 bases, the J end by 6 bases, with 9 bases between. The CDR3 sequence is CASSLDSGAQPQHF. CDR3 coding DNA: TGTGCCAGCAGCTTAGATTCAGGGGCTCAGCCCCAGCATTTT.

The CDR3 is CASSGTPNTGELFF. CDR3 in DNA: TGTGCCAGCAGCGGGACTCCGAACACCGGGGAGCTGTTTTTT. The J gene is TRBJ2-2, the V gene TRBV9; a weak D match, TRBD2 (5 bases). The germline V gene encodes CDR1 SGDLS and CDR2 YYNGEE. The ends were cut back, 3 bases at V and 0 bases at J, with 6 bases in the middle. The length of the CDR3 is 14 residues.

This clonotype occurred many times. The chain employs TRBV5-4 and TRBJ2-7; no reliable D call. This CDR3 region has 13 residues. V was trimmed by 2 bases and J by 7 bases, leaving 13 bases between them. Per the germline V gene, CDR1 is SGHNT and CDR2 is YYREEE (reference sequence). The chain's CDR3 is CASSFKPLAEQYF. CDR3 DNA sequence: TGTGCCAGCAGCTTTAAGCCCCTCGCAGAGCAGTACTTC.

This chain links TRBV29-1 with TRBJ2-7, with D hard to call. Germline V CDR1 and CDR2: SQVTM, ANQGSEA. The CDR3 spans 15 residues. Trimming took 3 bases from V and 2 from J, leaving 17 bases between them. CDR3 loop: CSVDGEVNHPYEQYF. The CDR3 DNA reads TGCAGCGTTGATGGAGAGGTCAACCATCCCTACGAGCAGTACTTC.

The CDR3 region has the DNA TGTGCCAGTAAAGCTAGCACAGATACGCAGTATTTT. It translates to CASKASTDTQYF. The J gene is TRBJ2-3, the V gene TRBV6-1; D is uncertain. V was pared by 9 bases and J by 0 bases, with 7 bases between. Germline V gene data show CDR1 as MNHNS and CDR2 as SASEGT. This CDR3 is built from 12 residues.

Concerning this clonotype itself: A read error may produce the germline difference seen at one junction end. This CDR3 is CASSGGLASYDEQFF. For the CDR3, the DNA is TGTGCCAGTAGTGGGGGACTAGCGTCCTACGATGAGCAGTTCTTC. V usage is TRBV19 and J usage is TRBJ2-1, with TRBD2 matching over 10 bases. This CDR3 spans 15 amino acids. Germline-derived CDR1 and CDR2 are LNHDA and SQIVND (reference sequence).

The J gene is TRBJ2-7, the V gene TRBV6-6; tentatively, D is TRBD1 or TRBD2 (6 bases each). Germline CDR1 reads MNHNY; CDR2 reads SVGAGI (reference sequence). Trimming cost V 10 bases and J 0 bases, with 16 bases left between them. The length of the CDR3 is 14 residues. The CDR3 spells CATIRGRTSYEQYF. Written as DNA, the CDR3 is TGTGCCACCATTCGGGGGCGAACCTCCTACGAGCAGTACTTC.

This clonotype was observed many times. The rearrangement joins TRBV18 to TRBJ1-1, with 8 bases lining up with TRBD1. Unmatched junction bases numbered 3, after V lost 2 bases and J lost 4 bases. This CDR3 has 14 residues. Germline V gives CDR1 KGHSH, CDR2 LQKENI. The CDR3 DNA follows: TGTGCCAGCTCACCAGACAGGGGTAGCACTGAAGCTTTCTTT. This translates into CASSPDRGSTEAFF.

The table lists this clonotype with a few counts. The CDR3 region has the DNA TGTGCCAGCAGCTTGGCCACCGACTACGAGCAGTACTTC. Translating it yields CASSLATDYEQYF. The chain links TRBV11-1 to TRBJ2-7; no firm D call. Deletions cut 3 bases from V and 3 bases from J, with 9 bases between. The length of the CDR3 is 13 residues. The germline gives CDR1 SGHAT, CDR2 FQDESV (reference sequence).

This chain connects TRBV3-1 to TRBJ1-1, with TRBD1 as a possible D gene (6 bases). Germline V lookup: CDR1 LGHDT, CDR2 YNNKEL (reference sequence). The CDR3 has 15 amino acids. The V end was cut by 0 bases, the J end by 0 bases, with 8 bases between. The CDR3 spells CASSQDEGVNTEAFF. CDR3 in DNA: TGTGCCAGCAGCCAAGATGAGGGGGTGAACACTGAAGCTTTCTTT.

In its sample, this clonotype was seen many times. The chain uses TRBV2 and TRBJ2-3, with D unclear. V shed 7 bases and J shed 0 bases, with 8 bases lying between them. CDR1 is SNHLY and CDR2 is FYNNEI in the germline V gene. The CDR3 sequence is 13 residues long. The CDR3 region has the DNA TGTGCCAGCAAGGCGGATAGCACAGATACGCAGTATTTT. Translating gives CASKADSTDTQYF.